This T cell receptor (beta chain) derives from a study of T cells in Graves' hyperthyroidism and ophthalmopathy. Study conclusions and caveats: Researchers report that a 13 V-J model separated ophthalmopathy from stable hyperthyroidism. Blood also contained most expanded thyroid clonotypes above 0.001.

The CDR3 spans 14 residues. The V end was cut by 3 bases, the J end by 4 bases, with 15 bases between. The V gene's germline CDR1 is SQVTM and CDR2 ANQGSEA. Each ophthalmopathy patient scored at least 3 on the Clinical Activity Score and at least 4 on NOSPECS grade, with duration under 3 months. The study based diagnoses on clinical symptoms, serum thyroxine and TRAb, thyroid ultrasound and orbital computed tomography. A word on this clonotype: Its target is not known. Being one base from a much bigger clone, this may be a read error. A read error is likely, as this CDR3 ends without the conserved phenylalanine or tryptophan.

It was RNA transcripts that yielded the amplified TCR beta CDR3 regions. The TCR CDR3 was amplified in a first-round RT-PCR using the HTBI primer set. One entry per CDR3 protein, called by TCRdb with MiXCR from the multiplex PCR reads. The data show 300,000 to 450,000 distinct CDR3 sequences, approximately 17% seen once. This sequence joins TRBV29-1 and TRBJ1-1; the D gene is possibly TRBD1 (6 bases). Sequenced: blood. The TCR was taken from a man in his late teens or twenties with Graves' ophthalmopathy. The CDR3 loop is CSVDLQGGATEAFL. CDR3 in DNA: TGCAGCGTTGATCTACAGGGAGGGGCCACTGAAGCTTTCCTT.